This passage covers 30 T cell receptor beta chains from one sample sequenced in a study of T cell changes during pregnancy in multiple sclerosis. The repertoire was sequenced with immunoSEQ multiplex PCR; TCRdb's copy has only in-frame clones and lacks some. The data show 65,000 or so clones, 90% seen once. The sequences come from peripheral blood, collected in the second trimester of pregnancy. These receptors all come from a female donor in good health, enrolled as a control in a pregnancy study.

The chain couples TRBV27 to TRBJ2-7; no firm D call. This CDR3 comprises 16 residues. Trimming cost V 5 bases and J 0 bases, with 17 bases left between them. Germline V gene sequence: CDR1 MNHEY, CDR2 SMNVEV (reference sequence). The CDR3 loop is CASSPQQYLSSYEQYF. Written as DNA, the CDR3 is TGTGCCAGCAGTCCCCAACAGTACTTGAGCTCCTACGAGCAGTACTTC.

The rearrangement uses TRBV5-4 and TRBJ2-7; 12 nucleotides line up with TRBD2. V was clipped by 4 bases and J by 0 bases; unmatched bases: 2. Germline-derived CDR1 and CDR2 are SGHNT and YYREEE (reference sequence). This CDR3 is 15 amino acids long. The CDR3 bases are TGTGCCAGCAGCCGGACTAGCGGGAACTCCTACGAGCAGTACTTC. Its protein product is CASSRTSGNSYEQYF.

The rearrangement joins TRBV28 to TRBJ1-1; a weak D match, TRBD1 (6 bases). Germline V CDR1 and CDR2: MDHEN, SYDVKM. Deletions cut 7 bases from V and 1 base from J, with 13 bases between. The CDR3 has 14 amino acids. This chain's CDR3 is CASIPPQGNTEAFF. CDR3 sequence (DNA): TGTGCCAGCATCCCCCCACAGGGGAACACTGAAGCTTTCTTT.

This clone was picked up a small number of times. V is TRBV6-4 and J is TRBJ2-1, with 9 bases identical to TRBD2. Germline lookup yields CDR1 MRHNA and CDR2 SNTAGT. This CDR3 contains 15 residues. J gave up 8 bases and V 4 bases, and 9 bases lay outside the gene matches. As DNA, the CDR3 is TGTGCCAGCAGTGGCATAGCGGGAGAACAGCATGAGCAGTTCTTC. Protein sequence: CASSGIAGEQHEQFF.

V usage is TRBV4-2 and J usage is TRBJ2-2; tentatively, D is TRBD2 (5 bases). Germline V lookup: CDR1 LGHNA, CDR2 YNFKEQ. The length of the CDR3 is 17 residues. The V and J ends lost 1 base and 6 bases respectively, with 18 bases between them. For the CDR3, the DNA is TGTGCCAGCAGCCAAGGTTCTGAGGGAGTAGGATCCGGGGAGCTGTTTTTT. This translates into CASSQGSEGVGSGELFF.

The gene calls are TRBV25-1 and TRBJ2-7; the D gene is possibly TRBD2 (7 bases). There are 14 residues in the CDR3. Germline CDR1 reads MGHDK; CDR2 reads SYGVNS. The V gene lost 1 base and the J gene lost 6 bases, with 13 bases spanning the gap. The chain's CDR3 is CASSEFGGRGEQYF. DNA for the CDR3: TGTGCCAGCAGTGAATTCGGGGGGCGGGGCGAGCAGTACTTC.

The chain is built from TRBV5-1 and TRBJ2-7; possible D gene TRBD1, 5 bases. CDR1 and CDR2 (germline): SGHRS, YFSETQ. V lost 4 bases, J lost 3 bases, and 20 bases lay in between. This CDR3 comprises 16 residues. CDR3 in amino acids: CASSSYYRTNLYEQYF. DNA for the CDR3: TGCGCCAGCAGCAGCTATTACAGGACCAACCTCTACGAGCAGTACTTC.

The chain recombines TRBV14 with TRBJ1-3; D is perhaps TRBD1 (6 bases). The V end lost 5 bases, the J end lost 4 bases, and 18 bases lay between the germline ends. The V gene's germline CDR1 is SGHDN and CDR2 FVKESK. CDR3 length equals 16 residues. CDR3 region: CASSDHAGVWGNTIYF. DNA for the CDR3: TGTGCCAGCAGCGATCATGCAGGGGTCTGGGGAAACACCATATATTTT.

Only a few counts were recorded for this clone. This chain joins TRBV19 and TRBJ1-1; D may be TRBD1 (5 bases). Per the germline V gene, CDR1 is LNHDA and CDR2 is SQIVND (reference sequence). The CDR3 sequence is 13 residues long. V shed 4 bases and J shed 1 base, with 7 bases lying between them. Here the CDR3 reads CASSTGQNTEAFF. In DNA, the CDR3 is TGTGCCAGTAGTACCGGACAGAACACTGAAGCTTTCTTT.

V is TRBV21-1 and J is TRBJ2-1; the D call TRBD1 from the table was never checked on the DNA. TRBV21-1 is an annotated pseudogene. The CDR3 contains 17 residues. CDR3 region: CASSPQGGGGADNEQFF. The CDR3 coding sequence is TGTGCCAGCAGCCCCCAGGGAGGAGGGGGCGCAGACAATGAGCAGTTCTTC.

The CDR3 DNA reads TGTGCCAGCTCACCAGCGGGAACAGATACGCAGTATTTT. Residues: CASSPAGTDTQYF. This chain connects TRBV18 to TRBJ2-3; perhaps TRBD2 as D (6 bases). The CDR3 is made up of 13 amino acids. Trimming took off 2 bases at V and 3 bases at J, with 6 bases between the two ends. Germline CDR1 reads KGHSH; CDR2 reads LQKENI.

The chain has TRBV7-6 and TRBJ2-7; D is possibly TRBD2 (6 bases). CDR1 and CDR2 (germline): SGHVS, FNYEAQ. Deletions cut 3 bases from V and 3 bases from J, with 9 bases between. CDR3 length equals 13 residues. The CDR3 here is CASSLAGGYEQYF. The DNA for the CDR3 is TGTGCCAGCAGCTTGGCCGGGGGCTACGAGCAGTACTTC.

This CDR3 reads CASSPGTLNTEAFF. CDR3 nucleotide sequence: TGTGCCAGCAGCCCAGGGACTCTGAACACTGAAGCTTTCTTT. V usage is TRBV6-5 and J usage is TRBJ1-1, with D maybe TRBD1 (5 bases). Per the germline V gene, CDR1 is MNHEY and CDR2 is SVGAGI. CDR3 length: 14 residues. V lost 6 bases to trimming and J lost 0 bases, with 11 bases between them.

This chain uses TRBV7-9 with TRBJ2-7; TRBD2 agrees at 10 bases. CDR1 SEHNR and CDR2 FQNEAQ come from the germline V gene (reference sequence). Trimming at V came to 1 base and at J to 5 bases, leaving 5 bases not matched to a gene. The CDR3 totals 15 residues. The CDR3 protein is CASSLVLAGVDEQYF. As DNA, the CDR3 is TGTGCCAGCAGCTTAGTGCTAGCGGGAGTCGACGAGCAGTACTTC.

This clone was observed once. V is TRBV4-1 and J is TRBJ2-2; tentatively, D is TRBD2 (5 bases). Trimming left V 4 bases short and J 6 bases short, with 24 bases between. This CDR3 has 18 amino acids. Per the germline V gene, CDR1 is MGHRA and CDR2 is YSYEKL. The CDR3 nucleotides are TGCGCCAGCAGCCCCCTGAGGGCCTCTCTAGAAGGGTCCGGGGAGCTGTTTTTT. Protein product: CASSPLRASLEGSGELFF.

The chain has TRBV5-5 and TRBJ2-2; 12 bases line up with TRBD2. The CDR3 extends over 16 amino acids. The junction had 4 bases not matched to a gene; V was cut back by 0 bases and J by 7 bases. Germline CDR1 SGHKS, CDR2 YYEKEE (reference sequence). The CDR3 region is CASSLGLAGVVGELFF. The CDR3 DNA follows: TGTGCCAGCAGCTTGGGACTAGCGGGAGTGGTCGGGGAGCTGTTTTTT.

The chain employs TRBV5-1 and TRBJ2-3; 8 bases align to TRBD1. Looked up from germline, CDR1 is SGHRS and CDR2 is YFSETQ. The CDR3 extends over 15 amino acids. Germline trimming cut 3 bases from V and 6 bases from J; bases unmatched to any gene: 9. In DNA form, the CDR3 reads TGCGCCAGCAGCTGGCAGGGGGCACGGGGGGATACGCAGTATTTT. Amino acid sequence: CASSWQGARGDTQYF.

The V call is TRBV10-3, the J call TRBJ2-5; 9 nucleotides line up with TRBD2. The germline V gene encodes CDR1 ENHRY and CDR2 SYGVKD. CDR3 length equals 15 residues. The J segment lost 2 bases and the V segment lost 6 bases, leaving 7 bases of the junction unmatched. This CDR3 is CAISPRGLAQETQYF. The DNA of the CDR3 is TGTGCCATCAGCCCAAGGGGACTAGCTCAAGAGACCCAGTACTTC.

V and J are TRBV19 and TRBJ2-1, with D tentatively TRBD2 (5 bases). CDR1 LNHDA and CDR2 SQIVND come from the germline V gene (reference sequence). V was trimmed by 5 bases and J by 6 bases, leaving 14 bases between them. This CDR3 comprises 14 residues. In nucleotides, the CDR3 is TGTGCCAGTAGTCTGCTAGCAGAAAGCAATGAGCAGTTCTTC. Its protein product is CASSLLAESNEQFF. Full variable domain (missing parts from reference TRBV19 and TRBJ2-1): DGGITQSPKYLFRKEGQNVTLSCEQNLNHDAMYWYRQDPGQGLRLIYYSQIVNDFQKGDIAEGYSVSREKKESFPLTVTSAQKNPTAFYLCASSLLAESNEQFFGPGTRLTVL.

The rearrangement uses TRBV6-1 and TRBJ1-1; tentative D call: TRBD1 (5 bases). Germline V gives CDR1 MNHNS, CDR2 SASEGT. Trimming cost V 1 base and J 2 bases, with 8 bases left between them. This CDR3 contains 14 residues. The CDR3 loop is CASSEETGNTEAFF. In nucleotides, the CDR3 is TGTGCCAGCAGTGAAGAAACAGGTAACACTGAAGCTTTCTTT.

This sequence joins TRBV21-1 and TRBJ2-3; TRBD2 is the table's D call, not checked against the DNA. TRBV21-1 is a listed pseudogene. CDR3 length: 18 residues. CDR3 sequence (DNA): TGTGCCAGCAGCAAAGGCCCTCGGACTAGCTCAGGCACAGATACGCAGTATTTT. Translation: CASSKGPRTSSGTDTQYF.

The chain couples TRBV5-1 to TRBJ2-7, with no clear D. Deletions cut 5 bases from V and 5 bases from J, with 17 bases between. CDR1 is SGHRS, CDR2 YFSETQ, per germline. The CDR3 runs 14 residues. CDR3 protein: CASRNQAGSHEQYF. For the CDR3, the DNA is TGCGCCAGCAGAAACCAGGCAGGTTCCCACGAGCAGTACTTC.

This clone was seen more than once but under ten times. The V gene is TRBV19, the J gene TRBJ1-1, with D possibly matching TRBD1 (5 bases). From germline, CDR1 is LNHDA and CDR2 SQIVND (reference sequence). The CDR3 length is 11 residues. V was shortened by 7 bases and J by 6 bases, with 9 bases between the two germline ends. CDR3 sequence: CASTGHSEAFF. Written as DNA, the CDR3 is TGTGCCAGTACCGGACATTCTGAAGCTTTCTTT.

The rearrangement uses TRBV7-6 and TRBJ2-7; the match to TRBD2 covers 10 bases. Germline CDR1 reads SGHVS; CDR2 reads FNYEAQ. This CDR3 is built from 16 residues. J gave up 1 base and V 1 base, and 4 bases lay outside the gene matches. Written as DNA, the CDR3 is TGTGCCAGCAGCTTAGAGCCTAGCGGGAGTTCCTACGAGCAGTACTTC. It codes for CASSLEPSGSSYEQYF.

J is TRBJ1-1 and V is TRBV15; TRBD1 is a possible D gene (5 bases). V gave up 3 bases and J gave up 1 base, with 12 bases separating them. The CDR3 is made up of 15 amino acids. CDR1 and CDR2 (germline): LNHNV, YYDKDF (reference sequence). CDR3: CATSRTVTENTEAFF. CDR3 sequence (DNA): TGTGCCACCAGCAGGACAGTTACCGAGAACACTGAAGCTTTCTTT.

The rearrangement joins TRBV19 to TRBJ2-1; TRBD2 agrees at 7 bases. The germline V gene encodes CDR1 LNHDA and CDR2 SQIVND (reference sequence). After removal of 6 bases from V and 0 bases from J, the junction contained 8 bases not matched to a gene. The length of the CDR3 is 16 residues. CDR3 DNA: TGTGCCAGTAGACCAGCGGGGCGGAGCTCCTACAATGAGCAGTTCTTC. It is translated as CASRPAGRSSYNEQFF.

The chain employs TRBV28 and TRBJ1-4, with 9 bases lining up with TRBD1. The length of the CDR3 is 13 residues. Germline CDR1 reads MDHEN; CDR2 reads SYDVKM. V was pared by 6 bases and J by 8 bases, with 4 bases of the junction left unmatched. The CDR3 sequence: CASRPTGGEKLFF. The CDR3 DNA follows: TGTGCCAGCAGACCTACAGGGGGCGAAAAACTGTTTTTT.

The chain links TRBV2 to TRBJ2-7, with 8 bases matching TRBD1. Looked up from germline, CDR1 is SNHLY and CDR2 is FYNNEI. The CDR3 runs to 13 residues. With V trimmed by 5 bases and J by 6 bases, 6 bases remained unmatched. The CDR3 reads CASSRQGYFEQYF. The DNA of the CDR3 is TGTGCCAGCAGTAGACAGGGGTATTTCGAGCAGTACTTC.

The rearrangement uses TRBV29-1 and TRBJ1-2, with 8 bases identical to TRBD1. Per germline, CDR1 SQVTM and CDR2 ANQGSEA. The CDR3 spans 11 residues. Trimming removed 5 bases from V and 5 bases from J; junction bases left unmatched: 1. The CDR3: CSVRTGYGYTF. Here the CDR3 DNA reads TGCAGCGTTCGGACAGGGTATGGCTACACCTTC.

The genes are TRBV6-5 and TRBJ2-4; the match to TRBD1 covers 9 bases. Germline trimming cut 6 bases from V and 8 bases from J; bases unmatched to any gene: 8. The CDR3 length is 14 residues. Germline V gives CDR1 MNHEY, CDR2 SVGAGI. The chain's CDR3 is CASRTGTGWDIQYF. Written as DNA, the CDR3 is TGTGCCAGCAGGACCGGGACAGGGTGGGACATTCAGTACTTC.